This TCR beta chain was observed in a study of blood T cell repertoires in COVID-19. Study at large: PBMCs, B-cell-depleted T cells, or T cells were the source of the cDNA or gDNA that made up the material.

The CDR3 runs to 12 residues. J was trimmed by 9 bases and V by 6 bases; bases with no gene match: 4. The germline CDR1 and CDR2 sequences are SNHLY and FYNNEI. Profiled with immunoSEQ multiplex PCR; TCRdb holds only in-frame clones, not every one. The sample holds fewer than 250,000 clones, under 90% seen once. Recovered status in Cohort 3 required two negative PCRs, clearance, or symptom resolution. The clonotype originates from a man in his fifties or sixties who had recovered from COVID-19. Sample: PBMCs or T cells enriched from blood (not recorded which). This sequence joins TRBV2 and TRBJ1-1, with TRBD1 identical over 10 bases. Here the CDR3 DNA reads TGTGCCAGCAGGACAGGGGGCAGAAAAGCTTTCTTT. Protein sequence: CASRTGGRKAFF.